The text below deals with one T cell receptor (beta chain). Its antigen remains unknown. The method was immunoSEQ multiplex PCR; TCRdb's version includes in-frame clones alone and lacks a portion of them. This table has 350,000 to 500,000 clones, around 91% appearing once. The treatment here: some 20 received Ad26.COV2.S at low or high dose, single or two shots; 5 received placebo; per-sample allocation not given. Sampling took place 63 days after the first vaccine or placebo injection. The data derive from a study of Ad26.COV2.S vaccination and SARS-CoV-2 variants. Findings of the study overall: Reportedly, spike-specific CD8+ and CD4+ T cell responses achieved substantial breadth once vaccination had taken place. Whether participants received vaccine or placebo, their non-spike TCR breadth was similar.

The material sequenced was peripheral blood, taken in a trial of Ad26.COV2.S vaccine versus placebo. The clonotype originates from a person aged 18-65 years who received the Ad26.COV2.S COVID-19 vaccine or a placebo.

CDR3 residues: CASMGPLGGSGSYEQYF. The DNA of the CDR3 is TGTGCCAGCATGGGACCACTAGGCGGGAGTGGGTCCTACGAGCAGTACTTC. The chain recombines TRBV11-2 with TRBJ2-7, with 7 positions matching TRBD2. Germline loops: CDR1 SGHAT, CDR2 FQNNGV. V lost 7 bases to trimming and J lost 1 base; unmatched junction nucleotides: 16. CDR3 size: 17 residues.